This T cell receptor (beta chain) originates from a study of human T cells and chemical hapten exposure. V dropped 8 bases and J dropped 6 bases, with 14 bases sitting between them. Germline CDR1 is MDHEN and CDR2 is SYDVKM. The CDR3 loop spans 13 amino acids. In the authors' workflow: Counts of TCRs in each sample centred on a median of around 92,000 and extended from around 25,000 to 690,000. In TCRdb, the RACE reads were re-called with MiXCR into one record per CDR3 protein. None of the V and J calls come from the authors' own analysis; TCRdb made them. The sample contains around 120,000 distinct CDR3 sequences, less than 15% of which appear only once. At least ten counts were recorded for this clonotype. Antigen: not known. The time point here: pre-sensitization, week 0. Treatment in this sample: therapeutic diphenylcyclopropenone sensitization with weekly scalp DPC. Study outcomes and limitations: Sensitizing with DPC caused no change in TCRs above 1 in 1000 frequency.

This receptor was identified in a woman aged 18-29 years with alopecia areata. Some clones in this sample may be carry-over from other donors' samples. The V call is TRBV28, the J call TRBJ2-1, with D possibly being TRBD2 (7 bases). The material sequenced was whole blood, taken in connection with sensitization to the hapten diphenylcyclopropenone (DPC). The chain's CDR3 is CASCEGGPNEQFF. The DNA of the CDR3 is TGTGCCAGCTGTGAGGGGGGGCCCAATGAGCAGTTCTTC.